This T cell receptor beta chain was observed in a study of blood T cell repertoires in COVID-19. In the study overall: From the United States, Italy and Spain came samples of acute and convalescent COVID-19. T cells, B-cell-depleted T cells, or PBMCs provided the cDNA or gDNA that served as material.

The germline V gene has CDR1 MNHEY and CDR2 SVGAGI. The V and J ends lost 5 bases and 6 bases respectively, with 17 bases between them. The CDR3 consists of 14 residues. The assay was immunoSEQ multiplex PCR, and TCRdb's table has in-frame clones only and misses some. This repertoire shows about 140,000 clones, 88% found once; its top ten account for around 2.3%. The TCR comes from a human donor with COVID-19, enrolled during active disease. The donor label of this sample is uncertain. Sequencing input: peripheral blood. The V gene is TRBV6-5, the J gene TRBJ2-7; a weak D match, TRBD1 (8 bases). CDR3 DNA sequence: TGTGCCAGCAGTCCACAGACAGGGGAGGGCGAGCAGTACTTC. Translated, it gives CASSPQTGEGEQYF.